The entry below describes one T cell receptor beta chain. Its antigen remains unidentified. This entry is derived from a study of shared clonotypes between healthy human individuals. For the study at large: Researchers assigned three CD4 naive, three CD4 memory, two CD8 naive and one CD8 memory plate to each donor. The study's findings and limits: Only a few donors were included, so the genetic and exposure-history diversity represented was limited. A generally larger estimated richness was seen in naive subsets than in memory subsets.

Profiling relied on immunoSEQ multiplex PCR, and the TCRdb table lists in-frame clones only, not all of them. Among under 700,000 clones listed, roughly 95% were seen once. CD8 cells classed as naive were CD45RO-negative and positively selected for CCR7, excluding terminally differentiated effector memory CD45RA+ cells. All donors were Caucasian adults living in Nashville, Tennessee. CDR1 SGHVS and CDR2 FNYEAQ come from the germline V gene. There are 14 residues in the CDR3. With V trimmed by 4 bases and J by 6 bases, 2 bases remained unmatched. This TCR was sampled from a woman aged 30 to 39 in good health. The sample comprised naive CD8+ T cells sorted from blood. The chain recombines TRBV7-6 with TRBJ2-7; 14 bases fit TRBD2. The DNA of the CDR3 is TGTGCCAGCAGCTCGGGACTAGCGGGAGTCGAGCAGTACTTC. Encoded protein: CASSSGLAGVEQYF. The variable domain in full, with the rest retrieved from reference TRBV7-6 and TRBJ2-7, is GAGVSQSPRYKVTKRGQDVALRCDPISGHVSLYWYRQALGQGPEFLTYFNYEAQQDKSGLPNDRFSAERPEGSISTLTIQRTEQRDSAMYRCASSSGLAGVEQYFGPGTRLTVT.